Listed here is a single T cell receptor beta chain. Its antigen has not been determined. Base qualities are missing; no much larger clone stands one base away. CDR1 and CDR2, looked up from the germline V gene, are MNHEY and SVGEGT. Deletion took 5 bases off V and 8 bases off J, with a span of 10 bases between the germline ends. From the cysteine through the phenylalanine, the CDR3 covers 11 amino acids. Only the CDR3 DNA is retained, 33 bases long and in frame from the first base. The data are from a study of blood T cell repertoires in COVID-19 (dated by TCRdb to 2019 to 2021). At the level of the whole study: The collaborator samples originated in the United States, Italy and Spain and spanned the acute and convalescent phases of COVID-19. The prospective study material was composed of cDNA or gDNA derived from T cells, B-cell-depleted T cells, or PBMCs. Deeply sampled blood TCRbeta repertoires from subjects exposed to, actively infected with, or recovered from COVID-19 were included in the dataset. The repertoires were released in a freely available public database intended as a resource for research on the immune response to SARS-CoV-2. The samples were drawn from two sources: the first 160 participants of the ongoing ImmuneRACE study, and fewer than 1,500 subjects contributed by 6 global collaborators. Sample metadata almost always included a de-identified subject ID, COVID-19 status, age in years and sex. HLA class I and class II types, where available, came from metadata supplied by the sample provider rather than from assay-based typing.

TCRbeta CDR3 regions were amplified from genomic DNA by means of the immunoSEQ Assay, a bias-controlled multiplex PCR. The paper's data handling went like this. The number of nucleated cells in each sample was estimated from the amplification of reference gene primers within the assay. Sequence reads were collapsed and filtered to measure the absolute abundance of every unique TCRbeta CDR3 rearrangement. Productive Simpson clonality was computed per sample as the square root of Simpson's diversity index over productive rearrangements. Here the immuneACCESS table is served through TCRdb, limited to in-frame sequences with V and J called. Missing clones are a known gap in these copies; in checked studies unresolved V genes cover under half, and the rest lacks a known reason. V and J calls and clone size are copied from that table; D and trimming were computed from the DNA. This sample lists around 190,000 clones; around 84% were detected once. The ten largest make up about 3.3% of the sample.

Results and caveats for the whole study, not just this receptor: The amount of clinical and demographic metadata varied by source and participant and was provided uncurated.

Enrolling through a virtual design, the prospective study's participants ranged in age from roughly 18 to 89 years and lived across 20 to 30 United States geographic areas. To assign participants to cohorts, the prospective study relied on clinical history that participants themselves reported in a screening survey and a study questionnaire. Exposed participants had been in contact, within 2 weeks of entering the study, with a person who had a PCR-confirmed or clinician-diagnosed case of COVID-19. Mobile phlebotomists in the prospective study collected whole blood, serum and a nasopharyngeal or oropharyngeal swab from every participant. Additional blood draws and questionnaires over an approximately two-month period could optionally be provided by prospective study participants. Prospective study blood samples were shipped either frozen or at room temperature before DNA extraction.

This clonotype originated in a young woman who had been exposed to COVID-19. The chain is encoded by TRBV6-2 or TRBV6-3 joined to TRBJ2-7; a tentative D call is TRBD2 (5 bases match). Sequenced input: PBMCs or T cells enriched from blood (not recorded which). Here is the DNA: TGTGCCAGCAGTCCCGGGATCCAGCAGTACTTC. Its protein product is CASSPGIQQYF.